This T cell receptor beta chain was retrieved from a study of CD4 T cells in relation to SARS-CoV-2 and coronaviruses. At the level of the study: After nine to eleven days of antigen culture, PBMC TCR beta CDR3s were sequenced.

Concerning this clone: What it recognizes is unknown.

Generated by immunoSEQ multiplex PCR, the TCRdb table keeps only in-frame clones and is missing some. The table shows more than 20,000 clones, with around 78% occurring only once. CD4+ T cells from unexposed donors were obtained before the COVID-19 pandemic (2011-2018). After less than 11 days of culture, CD4+ T cells were isolated. Unmatched junction bases numbered 9, after V lost 5 bases and J lost 5 bases. The CDR3 runs 14 residues. Germline V gene data show CDR1 as GTSNPN and CDR2 as SVGIG (reference sequence). The sequencing input was CD4+ T cells from PBMCs, cultured in vitro. The origin of this receptor is a human donor in good health. The V call is TRBV30, the J call TRBJ1-5, with 7 positions matching TRBD1. CDR3 coding DNA: TGTGCCTGGTCCGGGACAGCGTCCGATCAGCCCCAGCATTTT. Translation: CAWSGTASDQPQHF.